This section outlines one T cell receptor beta chain sequence together with its context. This sample stems from a study of T cell repertoires in cytomegalovirus infection. Looking at the study overall: From public TCR beta signatures came an indication of both CMV infection and matching HLA type.

Per germline, CDR1 SGHVS and CDR2 FNYEAQ. The CDR3 has 14 amino acids. V lost 4 bases and J 4 bases, leaving 13 bases between the germline ends. TCRdb re-called the reads through MiXCR, storing one row per CDR3 protein. This table holds around 630,000 distinct CDR3 sequences, approximately 24% found once. The source is a human donor in good health (CMV status not recorded). Some clones in this sample may be carry-over from other donors' samples. This chain links TRBV7-6 with TRBJ1-1; D call uncertain. The sample consisted of CD8+ T cells from PBMCs. In nucleotides, the CDR3 is TGTGCCAGCAGCTCCCCACAGCAAAGCACTGAAGCTTTCTTT. Translating it yields CASSSPQQSTEAFF. Full variable domain (remainder filled in from reference TRBV7-6 and TRBJ1-1): GAGVSQSPRYKVTKRGQDVALRCDPISGHVSLYWYRQALGQGPEFLTYFNYEAQQDKSGLPNDRFSAERPEGSISTLTIQRTEQRDSAMYRCASSSPQQSTEAFFGQGTRLTVV.